These T cell receptor beta chains were read from a single sample in a study of blood T cell repertoires in COVID-19. Some clones are missing from TCRdb's copy, which holds only in-frame ones; the method was immunoSEQ multiplex PCR. The data hold some 220,000 clones, with 80% to 95% observed a single time. Sequenced: peripheral blood. These receptors originate from a man under 40 with COVID-19, enrolled during active disease. Both conserved end residues are part of each CDR3. A D gene is named only where the DNA matches it firmly. Rows may omit the clone size; those that give it use once, few, many or a size class.

V gene	J gene	clone size	D gene	CDR3 protein	CDR3 DNA
TRBV29-1	TRBJ2-2	.	.	CSVDLGVSTGELFF	TGCAGCGTTGATCTAGGGGTGTCCACCGGGGAGCTGTTTTTT
TRBV5-1	TRBJ1-6	few	.	CASSLGTPNSPLHF	TGCGCCAGCAGCTTGGGGACTCCCAATTCACCCCTCCACTTT
TRBV3-1/TRBV3-2	TRBJ2-7	.	TRBD2	CASSQMGGKGPQEQYF	TGTGCCAGCAGCCAAATGGGGGGGAAAGGGCCGCAAGAGCAGTACTTC
TRBV30	TRBJ2-7	.	TRBD1	CAWSEGGKQYF	TGTGCCTGGAGTGAAGGGGGCAAGCAGTACTTC
TRBV10-1	TRBJ2-2	.	.	CASSDPTGLGAGELFF	TGCGCCAGCAGTGACCCCACAGGGTTAGGTGCCGGGGAGCTGTTTTTT
TRBV19	TRBJ1-5	.	.	CASSPGYNQPQHF	TGTGCCAGTAGTCCAGGCTACAATCAGCCCCAGCATTTT
TRBV6-1	TRBJ1-6	.	TRBD1	CASSEQGASTSPLHF	TGTGCCAGCAGTGAACAGGGGGCGTCAACCTCACCCCTCCACTTT
TRBV4-2	TRBJ1-1	.	.	CASSQDLGQLNTEAFF	TGTGCCAGCAGCCAAGATTTGGGGCAGCTTAACACTGAAGCTTTCTTT
TRBV14	TRBJ1-2	.	TRBD1	CASSQDTGGGYTF	TGTGCCAGCAGCCAAGATACAGGGGGTGGCTACACCTTC
TRBV13	TRBJ2-5	.	.	CASSPTDRQETQYF	TGTGCCAGCAGCCCGACGGACAGACAAGAGACCCAGTACTTC
TRBV6-5	TRBJ1-3	.	TRBD1	CASTGDRSSGNTIYF	TGTGCCAGCACCGGGGACAGAAGCTCTGGAAACACCATATATTTT
TRBV6-1	TRBJ1-2	.	TRBD1	CASSDVGQGPVGGGYTF	TGTGCCAGCAGTGACGTGGGACAGGGGCCTGTCGGTGGTGGCTACACCTTC
TRBV7-9	TRBJ1-5	.	.	CASSLGTDRNQPQHF	TGTGCCAGCAGCTTAGGGACAGATAGGAATCAGCCCCAGCATTTT
TRBV20-1	TRBJ2-5	.	TRBD2	CSASFASGLQETQYF	TGCAGTGCTAGTTTCGCTAGCGGCTTACAAGAGACCCAGTACTTC
TRBV5-1	TRBJ2-1	.	TRBD2	CASSNPGTTAYEQFF	TGCGCCAGCAGCAACCCCGGGACTACAGCGTATGAGCAGTTCTTC
TRBV6-1	TRBJ2-1	.	TRBD1	CASSETGGYRPRDEQFF	TGTGCCAGCAGTGAAACAGGGGGTTACCGTCCGCGGGATGAGCAGTTCTTC
TRBV6-7	TRBJ1-4	.	.	CASSYAIRFEWLFF	TGTGCCAGCAGTTACGCGATTCGGTTCGAGTGGCTGTTTTTT
TRBV4-2	TRBJ1-1	.	.	CASSQGRDTEAFF	TGTGCCAGCAGCCAAGGGAGGGACACTGAAGCTTTCTTT
TRBV5-1	TRBJ1-5	.	TRBD1	CASSLADRENQPQHF	TGCGCCAGCAGCTTGGCGGACAGGGAAAATCAGCCCCAGCATTTT
TRBV4-1	TRBJ1-3	.	.	CASSPSHSAGSGNTIYF	TGCGCCAGCAGCCCCTCCCACAGCGCGGGGTCTGGAAACACCATATATTTT
TRBV6-5	TRBJ2-1	.	.	CASSYPTGEQFF	TGTGCCAGCAGTTACCCCACGGGTGAGCAGTTCTTC
TRBV6-4	TRBJ2-6	.	TRBD1	CASGQGAGANVLTF	TGTGCCAGCGGACAGGGGGCAGGGGCCAACGTCCTGACTTTC
TRBV5-1	TRBJ2-2	.	TRBD2	CASRRDYSIGELFF	TGCGCCAGCCGCAGGGACTATTCCATCGGGGAGCTGTTTTTT
TRBV23-1	TRBJ2-5	.	TRBD1	CASSPRDRKETQYF	TGCGCCAGCAGCCCCCGGGACAGGAAAGAGACCCAGTACTTC
TRBV2	TRBJ1-4	.	TRBD1	CASRGTGGINEKLFF	TGTGCCAGCAGGGGAACAGGGGGCATTAATGAAAAACTGTTTTTT
TRBV3-1/TRBV3-2	TRBJ1-2	.	TRBD1	CASSTGQGSANYGYTF	TGTGCCAGCAGCACCGGACAGGGCTCAGCTAACTATGGCTACACCTTC
TRBV25-1	TRBJ2-2	.	TRBD1	CASSRTGWTGELFF	TGTGCCAGCAGTCGGACAGGGTGGACCGGGGAGCTGTTTTTT
TRBV2	TRBJ1-3	.	.	CASSEQGSVVGNTIYF	TGTGCCAGCAGTGAGCAGGGGTCTGTAGTTGGAAACACCATATATTTT
TRBV29-1	TRBJ1-3	.	.	CSVITSPTLTHSSGNTIYF	TGCAGCGTTATCACCAGTCCAACACTAACTCACTCCTCTGGAAACACCATATATTTT
TRBV3-1/TRBV3-2	TRBJ2-1	.	TRBD2	CASSPLSSGGRNEQFF	TGTGCCAGCAGCCCCCTATCTAGCGGGGGGAGGAATGAGCAGTTCTTC
TRBV4-1	TRBJ1-1	.	.	CASSQDGPGGSTEAFF	TGCGCCAGCAGCCAAGACGGACCCGGGGGTTCCACTGAAGCTTTCTTT
TRBV4-1	TRBJ1-5	.	.	CASSQDTVNQPQHF	TGCGCCAGCAGCCAAGACACGGTGAATCAGCCCCAGCATTTT
TRBV4-1	TRBJ2-1	once	TRBD2	CASSQRAGGPYNEQFF	TGCGCCAGCAGCCAGAGGGCGGGGGGGCCTTACAATGAGCAGTTCTTC
TRBV7-2	TRBJ1-2	.	TRBD1	CASSSSGTDNYGYTF	TGTGCCAGCAGCTCCTCTGGGACAGATAACTATGGCTACACCTTC
TRBV6-6	TRBJ2-7	.	TRBD2	CASSYSASGEYEQYF	TGTGCCAGCAGTTACTCGGCTAGCGGGGAGTACGAGCAGTACTTC
TRBV10-1	TRBJ1-2	.	TRBD1	CASSEIETRGARYGYTF	TGCGCCAGCAGTGAGATCGAGACCAGGGGGGCTCGCTATGGCTACACCTTC
TRBV4-1	TRBJ1-1	.	.	CASSQDNTRQTEAFF	TGCGCCAGCAGCCAAGATAATACGAGGCAGACTGAAGCTTTCTTT
TRBV5-4	TRBJ2-3	.	.	CASSLEMGRSPHTQYF	TGTGCCAGCAGCTTGGAAATGGGCAGATCCCCCCATACGCAGTATTTT
TRBV3-1/TRBV3-2	TRBJ2-5	.	TRBD2	CASSQEGLAGFETQYF	TGTGCCAGCAGCCAAGAAGGGCTAGCGGGGTTCGAGACCCAGTACTTC
TRBV11-2	TRBJ2-5	.	.	CASSFISETQYF	TGTGCCAGCAGCTTTATTTCAGAGACCCAGTACTTC
TRBV5-1	TRBJ1-2	.	TRBD1	CASSYAGGRDRDLGTF	TGCGCCAGCAGCTATGCGGGGGGCCGGGACAGGGATTTGGGCACCTTC
TRBV5-1	TRBJ1-1	.	TRBD1	CASSRIPGQGRGTEAFF	TGCGCCAGCAGCCGCATTCCGGGACAGGGAAGGGGGACTGAAGCTTTCTTT
TRBV6-5	TRBJ2-7	.	TRBD2	CASSTTSGGPYEQYF	TGTGCCAGCAGTACGACTAGCGGGGGACCCTACGAGCAGTACTTC
TRBV19	TRBJ2-3	once	TRBD1	CASRTQVGSQPGGTQYF	TGTGCCAGTAGGACCCAAGTCGGGTCACAACCAGGGGGAACGCAGTATTTT
TRBV11-2	TRBJ1-2	.	.	CASSQGRAVATNYGYTF	TGTGCCAGCAGCCAGGGGCGGGCGGTAGCAACTAACTATGGCTACACCTTC
TRBV7-6	TRBJ2-2	.	.	CASSLRHTGELFF	TGTGCCAGCAGCCTGCGCCACACCGGGGAGCTGTTTTTT
TRBV18	TRBJ2-6	.	.	CASSSPEGANVLTF	TGTGCCAGCTCATCTCCTGAGGGGGCCAACGTCCTGACTTTC
TRBV5-1	TRBJ2-3	.	.	CASSLLSTDTQYF	TGCGCCAGCAGCTTACTTAGCACAGATACGCAGTATTTT